The 16 T cell receptor beta chains presented below share a single source sample, sequenced in a study of response to subunit inactivated influenza vaccine. TCRdb called the RT-PCR reads again in MiXCR, with one record for every CDR3 protein. In the table there are more than 600,000 distinct CDR3 sequences, less than 20% of which are singletons. Sequencing used PBMCs from blood, obtained less than 6 days after vaccination. All receptors come from a man in his fifties or sixties who received an inactivated influenza vaccine.

The chain joins TRBV28 to TRBJ1-5; 10 positions agree with TRBD1. V was pared by 7 bases and J by 5 bases, with 11 bases of the junction left unmatched. CDR3 length: 16 residues. Germline V gene data show CDR1 as MDHEN and CDR2 as SYDVKM. Here the CDR3 DNA reads TGTGCCAGCACTCTATCTGAGGGACAGGGGTATCAGCCCCAGCATTTT. Amino acid sequence: CASTLSEGQGYQPQHF.

The V call is TRBV7-3, the J call TRBJ2-3; D gene ambiguous. The CDR3 consists of 14 residues. Trimming left V 5 bases short and J 6 bases short, with 15 bases between. Germline-derived CDR1 and CDR2 are SGHTA and FQGTGA. The CDR3 reads CASSPGVPRDTQYF. The CDR3 region has the DNA TGTGCCAGCAGCCCGGGTGTCCCGCGTGATACGCAGTATTTT.

J is TRBJ1-3 and V is TRBV5-5; maybe TRBD1 (5 bases). Germline-derived CDR1 and CDR2 are SGHKS and YYEKEE (reference sequence). V lost 4 bases to trimming and J lost 10 bases, with 21 bases between them. The CDR3 runs to 15 residues. The CDR3 bases are TGTGCCAGCAGCCCATCCGGGGCGCCTACCGGGACCATATATTTT. This sequence encodes CASSPSGAPTGTIYF.

This clonotype was seen more than once but under ten times. The chain employs TRBV6-2 or TRBV6-3 and TRBJ2-1; a weak D match, TRBD2 (7 bases). This CDR3 comprises 16 residues. The V gene lost 6 bases and the J gene lost 3 bases, with 18 bases spanning the gap. Looked up from germline, CDR1 is MNHEY and CDR2 is SVGEGT. CDR3 bases: TGTGCCAGCAGCCCAAGAGGGGGGGGGCTCTACAATGAGCAGTTCTTC. It yields the protein CASSPRGGGLYNEQFF.

The chain links TRBV6-5 to TRBJ2-1, with TRBD2 matching over 9 bases. The V and J ends lost 2 bases and 0 bases, in that order; junction bases with no gene match: 2. The V gene's germline CDR1 is MNHEY and CDR2 SVGAGI. The CDR3 consists of 16 residues. The CDR3 sequence is CASSYGGRASYNEQFF. The CDR3 DNA reads as TGTGCCAGCAGTTACGGCGGGAGGGCCTCCTACAATGAGCAGTTCTTC.

In this sample, this clonotype turned up a few times. The chain links TRBV5-6 to TRBJ2-5; the D gene is possibly TRBD2 (5 bases). The germline CDR1 and CDR2 sequences are SGHDT and YYEEEE. This CDR3 has 16 amino acids. V lost 2 bases and J 5 bases, leaving 19 bases between the germline ends. In nucleotides, the CDR3 is TGTGCCAGCAGCTTTCAACTCGGGAAGGTCGAGGAGACCCAGTACTTC. It yields the protein CASSFQLGKVEETQYF.

The CDR3 DNA reads TGTGCCAGCAGCTTAGCAGACCGGGAGGGAAACTACGAGCAGTACTTC. As protein: CASSLADREGNYEQYF. This chain joins TRBV7-6 and TRBJ2-7; 8 bases line up with TRBD2. The germline CDR1 and CDR2 sequences are SGHVS and FNYEAQ. V lost 0 bases and J lost 3; bases outside the gene matches: 7. This CDR3 region has 16 residues.

The chain combines TRBV6-6 with TRBJ1-2, with D possibly matching TRBD1 (5 bases). Germline-derived CDR1 and CDR2 are MNHNY and SVGAGI (reference sequence). The ends were cut back, 7 bases at V and 8 bases at J, with 14 bases in the middle. This CDR3 contains 12 residues. CDR3 in amino acids: CASIGAFDGYTF. The DNA of the CDR3 is TGTGCCAGCATCGGGGCCTTTGACGGCTACACCTTC.

This clonotype showed up just a few times. The chain is built from TRBV24-1 and TRBJ2-7; tentative D call: TRBD2 (6 bases). The CDR3 loop spans 15 amino acids. V shed 3 bases and J shed 1 base, with 12 bases lying between them. Germline V gene data show CDR1 as KGHDR and CDR2 as SFDVKD. The CDR3 spells CATSDTTSNSYEQYF. Here the CDR3 DNA reads TGTGCCACCAGTGATACGACTAGTAATTCCTACGAGCAGTACTTC.

In this sample, this clonotype turned up once. The J gene is TRBJ2-3, the V gene TRBV2, with D tentatively TRBD2 (5 bases). Germline lookup yields CDR1 SNHLY and CDR2 FYNNEI. This CDR3 region has 13 residues. The ends were cut back, 7 bases at V and 7 bases at J, with 15 bases in the middle. The CDR3 protein is CASTERGMHTQYF. The CDR3 DNA is TGTGCCAGCACCGAAAGAGGGATGCATACGCAGTATTTT. The variable domain in full, completed from reference TRBV2 and TRBJ2-3, reads EPEVTQTPSHQVTQMGQEVILRCVPISNHLYFYWYRQILGQKVEFLVSFYNNEISEKSEIFDDQFSVERPDGSNFTLKIRSTKLEDSAMYFCASTERGMHTQYFGPGTRLTVL.

This clonotype was seen a single time. This rearrangement joins TRBV29-1 to TRBJ1-1, with D possibly TRBD1 on 5 matching bases. Per germline, CDR1 SQVTM and CDR2 ANQGSEA. The CDR3 runs to 13 residues. V lost 5 bases and J 1 base, leaving 11 bases between the germline ends. The CDR3 here is CSVNGHKNTEAFF. The CDR3 nucleotides are TGCAGCGTTAATGGACATAAGAACACTGAAGCTTTCTTT.

V usage is TRBV5-1 and J usage is TRBJ2-2; 8 nucleotides align to TRBD2. V dropped 5 bases and J dropped 3; count of bases not matched to a gene: 6. The CDR3 contains 15 residues. From germline, CDR1 is SGHRS and CDR2 YFSETQ. This CDR3 is CASRPAGVDTGELFF. The CDR3 DNA sequence: TGCGCCAGCAGACCAGCGGGGGTGGACACCGGGGAGCTGTTTTTT.

The V call is TRBV29-1, the J call TRBJ2-4; tentatively, D is TRBD1 or TRBD2 (5 bases each). This CDR3 region has 11 residues. Germline-derived CDR1 and CDR2 are SQVTM and ANQGSEA. With 4 bases removed from V and 5 bases from J, the gap between germline ends came to 6 bases. CDR3 protein: CSVGGQNIQYF. Written as DNA, the CDR3 is TGCAGCGTTGGGGGACAAAACATTCAGTACTTC.

This clonotype was detected ten times or more. The gene calls are TRBV6-2 or TRBV6-3 and TRBJ1-5, with a possible D match to TRBD1 (6 bases). The germline V gene has CDR1 MNHEY and CDR2 SVGEGT. The CDR3 runs 15 residues. V gave up 0 bases and J gave up 7 bases, with 13 bases separating them. The chain's CDR3 is CASSYSVRGHQPQHF. CDR3 DNA sequence: TGTGCCAGCAGTTACTCAGTACGGGGGCACCAGCCCCAGCATTTT.

The chain uses TRBV27 and TRBJ2-7; D possibly corresponds to TRBD1 (6 bases). CDR1 and CDR2 from the germline V gene are MNHEY and SMNVEV (reference sequence). The length of the CDR3 is 12 residues. V was trimmed by 6 bases and J by 4 bases, leaving 10 bases between them. DNA for the CDR3: TGTGCCAGCAGGAGGACAGTTTACGAGCAGTACTTC. Translation gives CASRRTVYEQYF.

This chain connects TRBV6-2 or TRBV6-3 to TRBJ2-1; tentative D call: TRBD2 (6 bases). The CDR3 totals 12 residues. The germline gives CDR1 MNHEY, CDR2 SVGEGT. V dropped 8 bases and J dropped 9 bases, with 14 bases sitting between them. The CDR3 DNA follows: TGTGCCAGCGCTCATCCGGAGGGTGAGCAGTTCTTC. This codes for CASAHPEGEQFF.